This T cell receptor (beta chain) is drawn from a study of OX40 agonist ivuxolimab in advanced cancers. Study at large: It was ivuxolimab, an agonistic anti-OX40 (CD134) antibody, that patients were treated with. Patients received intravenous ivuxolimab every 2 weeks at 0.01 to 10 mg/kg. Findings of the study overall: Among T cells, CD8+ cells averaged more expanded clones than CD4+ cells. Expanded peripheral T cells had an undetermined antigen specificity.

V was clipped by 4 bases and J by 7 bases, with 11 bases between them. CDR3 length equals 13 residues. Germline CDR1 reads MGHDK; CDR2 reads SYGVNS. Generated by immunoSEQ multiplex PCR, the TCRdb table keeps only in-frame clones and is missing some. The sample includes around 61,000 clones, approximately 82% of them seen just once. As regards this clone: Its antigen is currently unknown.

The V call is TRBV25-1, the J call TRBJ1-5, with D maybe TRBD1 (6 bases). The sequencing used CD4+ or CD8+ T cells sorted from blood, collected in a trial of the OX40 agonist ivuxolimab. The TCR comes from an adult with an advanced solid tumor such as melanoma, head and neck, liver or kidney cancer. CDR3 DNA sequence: TGTGCCAGCAGTGGACAGGTCGGACAGCCCCAGCATTTT. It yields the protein CASSGQVGQPQHF.